This T cell receptor beta chain was identified during a study of Ad26.COV2.S vaccination and SARS-CoV-2 variants. Assay used: immunoSEQ multiplex PCR; TCRdb lists only in-frame clones, some missing. The sample has over 110,000 clones, 70% to 90% seen once. The germline V gene encodes CDR1 GTSNPN and CDR2 SVGIG (reference sequence). The CDR3 runs to 14 residues. V shed 4 bases and J shed 2 bases, with 12 bases lying between them. General study results and limits: After vaccination, substantial breadth of spike-specific CD8+ and CD4+ responses was reported.

This clone has just one count. Its specificity is not known. The starting material was peripheral blood, obtained after recovery from COVID-19. The chain joins TRBV30 to TRBJ2-4; D is unclear. This receptor was identified in a human donor who had recovered from COVID-19. CDR3 DNA sequence: TGTGCCTGGAATAGTGGGTGGACCAAAAACATTCAGTACTTC. Translating gives CAWNSGWTKNIQYF.